The 19 T cell receptor beta chains below come from one sample, sequenced in a study of cytomegalovirus exposure and HLA in healthy donors. Use of 60 Vbeta and 13 Jbeta primers characterized the PCR. Clones were read by immunoSEQ multiplex PCR, and TCRdb kept only the in-frame ones, dropping some. Here the sample spans around 200,000 clones, just over 75% being singletons. The source material was PBMCs. The receptors were sampled from a man aged 25-45 years in good health and CMV-seronegative.

This chain joins TRBV27 and TRBJ1-5; possibly TRBD1 for D (6 bases). V lost 6 bases, J lost 0 bases, and 15 bases lay in between. Germline V gives CDR1 MNHEY, CDR2 SMNVEV (reference sequence). This CDR3 is 16 amino acids long. CDR3: CASRQGSVYSNQPQHF. The CDR3 nucleotides are TGTGCCAGCAGACAGGGCTCAGTTTATAGCAATCAGCCCCAGCATTTT.

The rearrangement links TRBV28 to TRBJ2-7, with TRBD2 matching over 8 bases. The junction had 16 bases not matched to a gene; V was cut back by 8 bases and J by 4 bases. Germline V gene lookup returns CDR1 MDHEN and CDR2 SYDVKM. This CDR3 has 16 amino acids. The CDR3 region has the DNA TGTGCCAGCGCCCGGGGGAGCGGGGGCGCTCGGTACGAGCAGTACTTC. Its translation: CASARGSGGARYEQYF.

This clone was found a few times. The J gene is TRBJ2-3, the V gene TRBV7-3; 7 bases align to TRBD2. Germline V lookup: CDR1 SGHTA, CDR2 FQGTGA. V trimming: 3 bases; J trimming: 0 bases; junction bases outside the gene matches: 12. CDR3 length equals 18 residues. The CDR3 is CASSFNPAGEGSTDTQYF. The CDR3 DNA reads as TGTGCCAGCAGCTTTAATCCGGCGGGAGAAGGGAGCACAGATACGCAGTATTTT. Full variable domain (missing parts from reference TRBV7-3 and TRBJ2-3): GAGVSQTPSNKVTEKGKYVELRCDPISGHTALYWYRQSLGQGPEFLIYFQGTGAADDSGLPNDRFFAVRPEGSVSTLKIQRTERGDSAVYLCASSFNPAGEGSTDTQYFGPGTRLTVL.

The V call is TRBV2, the J call TRBJ2-1; tentatively, D is TRBD2 (6 bases). The ends were cut back, 4 bases at V and 3 bases at J, with 25 bases in the middle. CDR3 length: 19 residues. The V gene's germline CDR1 is SNHLY and CDR2 FYNNEI. CDR3 in amino acids: CASSVERLAPVESYNEQFF. The DNA for the CDR3 is TGTGCCAGCAGTGTGGAGAGGCTAGCGCCGGTCGAAAGCTACAATGAGCAGTTCTTC.

This clone occurred a few times. V usage is TRBV5-1 and J usage is TRBJ2-1; TRBD2 aligns across 9 bases. V trimming: 1 base; J trimming: 4 bases; junction bases outside the gene matches: 18. Germline V gene lookup returns CDR1 SGHRS and CDR2 YFSETQ. The CDR3 contains 20 residues. The CDR3 nucleotides are TGCGCCAGCAGCTTGACCTTGTTAGCGGGAGTTGGGGGGTCTTACAATGAGCAGTTCTTC. Translation: CASSLTLLAGVGGSYNEQFF. Combining the CDR3 with reference TRBV5-1 and TRBJ2-1 gives the whole variable domain KAGVTQTPRYLIKTRGQQVTLSCSPISGHRSVSWYQQTPGQGLQFLFEYFSETQRNKGNFPGRFSGRQFSNSRSEMNVSTLELGDSALYLCASSLTLLAGVGGSYNEQFFGPGTRLTVL.

This rearrangement joins TRBV27 to TRBJ1-6; the match to TRBD1 covers 7 bases. V was pared by 7 bases and J by 10 bases, with 13 bases of the junction left unmatched. This CDR3 region has 15 residues. Germline V gene data show CDR1 as MNHEY and CDR2 as SMNVEV (reference sequence). The CDR3, as DNA: TGTGCCAGCACTCGGACAGGAGTGGCAGGCTCACCCCTCCACTTT. It is translated as CASTRTGVAGSPLHF.

The CDR3 bases are TGTGCCAGCAGCCGCCGTCGGCGGGGTAGCACAGATACGCAGTATTTT. This sequence encodes CASSRRRRGSTDTQYF. The chain links TRBV21-1 to TRBJ2-3; the D call of TRBD2 is as the table states it, not checked on the DNA. TRBV21-1 is marked as a pseudogene. This CDR3 contains 16 residues.

The chain couples TRBV27 to TRBJ1-4, with 10 bases identical to TRBD1. CDR1 MNHEY and CDR2 SMNVEV come from the germline V gene (reference sequence). The CDR3 loop spans 15 amino acids. J was trimmed by 7 bases and V by 5 bases; bases with no gene match: 7. The DNA of the CDR3 is TGTGCCAGCAGTAGCGGACAGGGGGTGGGTGAAAAACTGTTTTTT. Translation: CASSSGQGVGEKLFF. The variable domain in full, completed from reference TRBV27 and TRBJ1-4, reads EAQVTQNPRYLITVTGKKLTVTCSQNMNHEYMSWYRQDPGLGLRQIYYSMNVEVTDKGDVPEGYKVSRKEKRNFPLILESPSPNQTSLYFCASSSGQGVGEKLFFGSGTQLSVL.

This clone was counted a single time. The chain joins TRBV28 to TRBJ1-5; 9 bases are shared with TRBD1. The germline V gene encodes CDR1 MDHEN and CDR2 SYDVKM. After removal of 5 bases from V and 0 bases from J, the junction contained 8 bases not matched to a gene. There are 17 residues in the CDR3. CDR3 in amino acids: CASSPYRGLGSNQPQHF. The DNA of the CDR3 is TGTGCCAGCAGTCCCTACAGGGGGCTCGGTAGCAATCAGCCCCAGCATTTT.

This clone occurred a few times. The V and J genes are TRBV11-1 and TRBJ1-5; TRBD1 matches at 7 bases. Germline V gene lookup returns CDR1 SGHAT and CDR2 FQDESV (reference sequence). The J segment lost 2 bases and the V segment lost 7 bases, leaving 17 bases of the junction unmatched. The CDR3 is 18 amino acids. CDR3 sequence reads: CASNKTGLSYFGNQPQHF. The CDR3 nucleotides read TGTGCCAGCAATAAGACAGGGCTATCCTACTTCGGCAATCAGCCCCAGCATTTT.

There are a few counts of this clone. The chain links TRBV5-1 to TRBJ1-2; 10 bases are a match to TRBD1. CDR1 is SGHRS and CDR2 is YFSETQ in the germline V gene. The CDR3 spans 15 residues. V shed 0 bases and J 7 bases; nucleotides not matched to a gene: 6. The CDR3 DNA follows: TGCGCCAGCAGCTTGGATGGACAGGGGGTAGGTGGCTACACCTTC. This codes for CASSLDGQGVGGYTF.

The chain is built from TRBV5-6 and TRBJ2-5, with D possibly TRBD1 on 6 matching bases. The V gene's germline CDR1 is SGHDT and CDR2 YYEEEE. V was pared by 5 bases and J by 0 bases, with 20 bases between. This CDR3 has 17 amino acids. CDR3 protein: CASRMGSGDHYQETQYF. The CDR3 nucleotides read TGTGCCAGCAGAATGGGGTCAGGGGACCACTACCAAGAGACCCAGTACTTC. The variable domain in full, with the rest retrieved from reference TRBV5-6 and TRBJ2-5, is DAGVTQSPTHLIKTRGQQVTLRCSPKSGHDTVSWYQQALGQGPQFIFQYYEEEERQRGNFPDRFSGHQFPNYSSELNVNALLLGDSALYLCASRMGSGDHYQETQYFGPGTRLLVL.

This chain uses TRBV13 with TRBJ2-7; TRBD1 matches at 8 bases. The junction had 8 bases not matched to a gene; V was cut back by 5 bases and J by 2 bases. This CDR3 is 15 amino acids long. Per the germline V gene, CDR1 is PRHDT and CDR2 is FYEKMQ (reference sequence). In nucleotides, the CDR3 is TGTGCCAGCAGCGGACAGGGACAGGCCCCCTACGAGCAGTACTTC. Residues: CASSGQGQAPYEQYF.

The CDR3 reads CASSYRGYLRTEAFF. The DNA for the CDR3 is TGTGCCAGCAGTTACCGGGGATACCTCAGGACTGAAGCTTTCTTT. The rearrangement links TRBV6-5 to TRBJ1-1, with D unresolved. Germline V gene data show CDR1 as MNHEY and CDR2 as SVGAGI. There are 15 residues in the CDR3. The V gene lost 2 bases and the J gene lost 5 bases, with 15 bases spanning the gap.

V usage is TRBV7-2 and J usage is TRBJ2-5; D gene uncertain. Per the germline V gene, CDR1 is SGHTA and CDR2 is FQGNSA. V lost 5 bases and J 9 bases, leaving 13 bases between the germline ends. CDR3 size: 12 residues. The CDR3 region has the DNA TGTGCCAGCAGCCACAGTTCCCAGGCCCAGTACTTC. Protein: CASSHSSQAQYF.

V gene TRBV5-3 combines with J gene TRBJ2-4; D is possibly TRBD1 (6 bases). TRBV5-3 qualifies as an ORF whose function is uncertain. The CDR3 runs to 15 residues. Trimming pared 7 bases from V and 5 bases from J, leaving 19 bases between. In DNA form, the CDR3 reads TGTGCCAGAGAGGGGGACGGGGAGACCCAAAACATTCAGTACTTC. Its protein product is CAREGDGETQNIQYF.

The J gene is TRBJ2-7, the V gene TRBV9; TRBD2 might be the D (7 bases). V shed 3 bases and J shed 6 bases, with 13 bases lying between them. The CDR3 loop spans 13 amino acids. Germline V gene lookup returns CDR1 SGDLS and CDR2 YYNGEE. The CDR3 region has the DNA TGTGCCAGCAGCGCTCCCGGGGGGCTCGAGCAGTACTTC. It translates to CASSAPGGLEQYF.

This clone was detected once. The genes are TRBV6-5 and TRBJ2-5; TRBD1 is a possible D gene (6 bases). V gave up 2 bases and J gave up 3 bases, with 10 bases separating them. Germline V gene lookup returns CDR1 MNHEY and CDR2 SVGAGI. The CDR3 is 14 residues long. The chain's CDR3 is CASSYGAGEETQYF. In nucleotides, the CDR3 is TGTGCCAGCAGTTACGGGGCAGGGGAAGAGACCCAGTACTTC.

The V and J genes are TRBV4-1 and TRBJ1-2; D may be TRBD1 (6 bases). The V gene lost 2 bases and the J gene lost 4 bases, with 14 bases spanning the gap. Germline assignment: CDR1 MGHRA and CDR2 YSYEKL. The CDR3 sequence is 15 residues long. The CDR3 DNA reads TGCGCCAGCAGCCAATACCCAGGGGAGGGCTATGGCTACACCTTC. Amino acids: CASSQYPGEGYGYTF.